The 26 T cell receptor beta chains below all came from one sample that was sequenced in a study of metastatic and nonmetastatic thyroid tumors. Each patient went into thyroid surgery without having received any treatment. With MiXCR, TCRdb called clones anew from the PCR reads. The data contain about 48,000 clones, approximately 24% of them singletons. Sample: blood. The receptors here all came from a male donor with papillary thyroid cancer or a benign thyroid nodule (not recorded which). Some clones in this sample may be carry-over from other donors' samples.

The chain combines TRBV20-1 with TRBJ1-1, with 7 bases lining up with TRBD1. With V trimmed by 0 bases and J by 4 bases, 8 bases remained unmatched. The V gene's germline CDR1 is DFQATT and CDR2 SNEGSKA (reference sequence). CDR3 length equals 15 residues. The CDR3 DNA is TGCAGTGCTAGAGATCAGGGTACAGGGGTCACTGAAGCTTTCTTT. Its translation: CSARDQGTGVTEAFF.

In this sample, this clone turned up once. This chain connects TRBV7-8 to TRBJ2-1; D is undetermined. CDR3 length: 15 amino acids. Germline CDR1 is SGHVS and CDR2 is FQNEAQ. V was clipped by 4 bases and J by 5 bases, with 15 bases between them. This chain's CDR3 is CASSSRRTQHNEQFF. CDR3 DNA sequence: TGTGCCAGCAGCTCAAGAAGAACTCAACACAATGAGCAGTTCTTC.

This clone was seen ten or more times. The V call is TRBV7-9, the J call TRBJ2-1; TRBD2 aligns across 10 bases. Trimming took 3 bases from V and 9 from J; bases not matched to a gene: 5. The germline CDR1 and CDR2 sequences are SEHNR and FQNEAQ (reference sequence). This CDR3 has 14 amino acids. CDR3 residues: CASSFTSGMGEQFF. The CDR3 coding sequence is TGTGCCAGCAGCTTTACTAGCGGGATGGGTGAGCAGTTCTTC.

The sample holds a few counts of this clone. The chain couples TRBV28 to TRBJ2-1; possible D gene TRBD2, 6 bases. CDR1 is MDHEN, CDR2 SYDVKM, per germline. This CDR3 has 12 residues. Between the trimmed V and J ends, which lost 1 base and 9 bases, there was a span of 7 bases. CDR3 sequence (DNA): TGTGCCAGCAGTTTATCCGGGAGTGAGCAGTTCTTC. Translating gives CASSLSGSEQFF.

In its sample, this clone was seen a few times. This may be a read error, as it is one base from a much larger clone. V is TRBV18 and J is TRBJ1-2, with D tentatively TRBD1 (5 bases). CDR1 and CDR2 (germline): KGHSH, LQKENI. The ends were cut back, 3 bases at V and 3 bases at J, with 11 bases in the middle. This CDR3 region has 14 residues. The CDR3 coding sequence is TGTGCCAGCTCACCGACAGAAGTTGACTATGGCTACACCTTC. This translates into CASSPTEVDYGYTF.

V usage is TRBV6-1 and J usage is TRBJ1-5; maybe TRBD1 (6 bases). This CDR3 region has 16 residues. V was pared by 6 bases and J by 4 bases, with 19 bases between. The V gene's germline CDR1 is MNHNS and CDR2 SASEGT. The CDR3 coding sequence is TGTGCCAGCAGACAACAGGGAGCCCTCGGGAATCAGCCCCAGCATTTT. Translating gives CASRQQGALGNQPQHF.

Many counts were recorded for this clone. This chain links TRBV6-1 with TRBJ2-7, with 7 bases that match TRBD1. Germline V gene data show CDR1 as MNHNS and CDR2 as SASEGT. V lost 6 bases and J lost 4; bases outside the gene matches: 12. The CDR3 loop spans 15 amino acids. The chain's CDR3 is CASSSDETGSYEQYF. The CDR3 DNA is TGTGCCAGCAGCAGTGACGAGACAGGGTCTTACGAGCAGTACTTC.

This clone occurred many times. The V and J genes are TRBV4-1 and TRBJ1-1, with D hard to call. The V gene's germline CDR1 is MGHRA and CDR2 YSYEKL. V lost 5 bases and J lost 0, with 4 bases in between. This CDR3 comprises 12 residues. The CDR3 here is CASSDMNTEAFF. In DNA, the CDR3 is TGCGCCAGCAGCGACATGAACACTGAAGCTTTCTTT.

This clone was seen ten or more times. The rearrangement joins TRBV5-1 to TRBJ2-3; D not resolved. The CDR3 contains 14 residues. V dropped 0 bases and J dropped 2 bases, with 7 bases sitting between them. Germline loops: CDR1 SGHRS, CDR2 YFSETQ. The chain's CDR3 is CASSLDSLTDTQYF. CDR3 bases: TGCGCCAGCAGCTTGGACAGCCTCACAGATACGCAGTATTTT.

The chain joins TRBV7-8 to TRBJ2-3; 10 bases match TRBD2. V gave up 1 base and J gave up 1 base; unmatched junction bases: 5. Germline V lookup: CDR1 SGHVS, CDR2 FQNEAQ. The CDR3 runs to 17 residues. CDR3 loop: CASSLGGSGGRTDTQYF. CDR3 sequence (DNA): TGTGCCAGCAGCTTAGGGGGTAGCGGGGGGCGCACAGATACGCAGTATTTT.

This clone was counted a few times. This chain links TRBV20-1 with TRBJ2-1; 10 bases align to TRBD2. This CDR3 is 14 amino acids long. CDR1 is DFQATT, CDR2 SNEGSKA, per germline (reference sequence). Trimming at V came to 8 bases and at J to 9 bases, leaving 13 bases not matched to a gene. DNA for the CDR3: TGCAGTCTCAGTGGTCTAGCGGGAGTGGCTGAGCAGTTCTTC. Protein sequence: CSLSGLAGVAEQFF.

This clone was counted once. A read error may account for a junction end that differs from germline. V usage is TRBV11-2 and J usage is TRBJ2-7; 9 positions agree with TRBD2. Looked up from germline, CDR1 is SGHAT and CDR2 is FQNNGV. There are 15 residues in the CDR3. CDR3 sequence (DNA): TGTTCCAGCAGCTTAGAATCTAGCGGGGCCTACGAGCAGTACTTC. Translated: CSSSLESSGAYEQYF.

This clone was seen at least ten times. This chain connects TRBV3-1 to TRBJ2-5; the D is unclear. Germline CDR1 reads LGHDT; CDR2 reads YNNKEL (reference sequence). Trimming cost V 0 bases and J 5 bases, with 10 bases left between them. CDR3 length: 14 amino acids. The CDR3 loop reads CASSQDPGPETQYF. CDR3 DNA: TGTGCCAGCAGCCAAGATCCGGGCCCGGAGACCCAGTACTTC.

This clone appeared many times. This chain links TRBV12-3 or TRBV12-4 with TRBJ2-7, with D unclear. Trimming cost V 3 bases and J 1 base, with 7 bases left between them. The CDR3 extends over 13 amino acids. The CDR3 region has the DNA TGTGCCAGCAGTTTCTCTAGTTCCTACGAGCAGTACGTC. Translation: CASSFSSSYEQYV.

As regards this clone: A junction end diverges from the germline sequence, so it may reflect a read error. This CDR3 reads CASSPPGQAVIELYF. CDR3 coding DNA: TGTGCCAGCAGCCCCCCCGGGCAGGCAGTCATCGAGCTGTACTTC. This chain connects TRBV6-1 to TRBJ2-7; D call uncertain. The CDR3 contains 15 residues. The germline CDR1 and CDR2 sequences are MNHNS and SASEGT.

This clone was seen repeatedly, ten times or more. The DNA for the CDR3 is TGTGCCTGGAGTAGGCTAGCGGAGTACAATGAGCAGTTCTTC. Its protein product is CAWSRLAEYNEQFF. The rearrangement uses TRBV30 and TRBJ2-1; 7 bases are shared with TRBD2. CDR1 is GTSNPN, CDR2 SVGIG, per germline (reference sequence). The junction had 5 bases not matched to a gene; V was cut back by 2 bases and J by 4 bases. CDR3 length: 14 residues.

The V call is TRBV4-2, the J call TRBJ2-7, with 7 bases matching TRBD2. With 2 bases clipped from V and 1 base from J, the junction kept 2 bases outside the gene matches. The germline CDR1 and CDR2 sequences are LGHNA and YNFKEQ. This CDR3 spans 14 amino acids. This CDR3 reads CASSQKAGSYEQYF. CDR3 DNA sequence: TGTGCCAGCAGCCAAAAAGCGGGGTCCTACGAGCAGTACTTC.

The rearrangement joins TRBV5-1 to TRBJ1-4, with D possibly being TRBD1 (6 bases). The CDR3 runs 15 residues. CDR1 SGHRS and CDR2 YFSETQ come from the germline V gene. V was clipped by 4 bases and J by 3 bases, with 13 bases between them. This CDR3 reads CASSPSDSANEKLFF. The CDR3 nucleotides read TGCGCCAGCAGCCCCTCGGACAGCGCTAATGAAAAACTGTTTTTT.

In this sample, this clone turned up a few times. The chain carries TRBV16 and TRBJ1-1, with unresolved D. The CDR3 contains 13 residues. Looked up from germline, CDR1 is KGHSY and CDR2 is FQNENV. V was trimmed by 4 bases and J by 4 bases, leaving 10 bases between them. CDR3 protein: CASSLGTLTEAFF. For the CDR3, the DNA is TGTGCCAGCAGCCTAGGAACACTCACTGAAGCTTTCTTT.

There are many counts of this clone. The V gene is TRBV7-2, the J gene TRBJ2-6; D gene unclear. The CDR3 has 12 amino acids. With 5 bases removed from V and 8 bases from J, the gap between germline ends came to 7 bases. Germline values: CDR1 SGHTA, CDR2 FQGNSA. Here the CDR3 DNA reads TGTGCCAGCAGCCTCAGGTCCAACGTCCTGACTTTC. The encoded protein is CASSLRSNVLTF.

This clone was detected a few times. The chain links TRBV11-1 to TRBJ2-3; D not certain. CDR1 SGHAT and CDR2 FQDESV come from the germline V gene (reference sequence). This CDR3 has 15 amino acids. V was shortened by 5 bases and J by 2 bases, with 14 bases between the two germline ends. CDR3 coding DNA: TGTGCCAGCAGCCACTGTGACATAGACACAGATACGCAGTATTTT. This encodes CASSHCDIDTDTQYF. The full variable domain, completed using reference TRBV11-1 and TRBJ2-3, is EAEVAQSPRYKITEKSQAVAFWCDPISGHATLYWYRQILGQGPELLVQFQDESVVDDSQLPKDRFSAERLKGVDSTLKIQPAELGDSAMYLCASSHCDIDTDTQYFGPGTRLTVL.

This clone was recorded once. The chain employs TRBV11-2 and TRBJ1-6, with TRBD1 identical over 7 bases. The CDR3 runs to 16 residues. CDR1 is SGHAT and CDR2 is FQNNGV in the germline V gene. V was pared by 4 bases and J by 6 bases, with 9 bases of the junction left unmatched. In DNA, the CDR3 is TGTGCCAGCAGCTCGGACCGGGACAGTCTTAATTCACCCCTCCACTTT. Protein product: CASSSDRDSLNSPLHF.

This chain connects TRBV6-2 or TRBV6-3 to TRBJ1-6; TRBD1 agrees at 7 bases. The CDR3 covers 17 residues. V was clipped by 2 bases and J by 5 bases; unmatched bases: 9. Per the germline V gene, CDR1 is MNHEY and CDR2 is SVGEGT. The CDR3 loop is CASSYVAGGADNSPLHF. The CDR3 nucleotides are TGTGCCAGCAGTTACGTCGCAGGGGGAGCAGATAATTCACCCCTCCACTTT.

The chain couples TRBV5-1 to TRBJ1-1; 7 bases line up with TRBD1. The length of the CDR3 is 15 residues. Germline trimming cut 0 bases from V and 4 bases from J; bases unmatched to any gene: 6. Per germline, CDR1 SGHRS and CDR2 YFSETQ. CDR3 coding DNA: TGCGCCAGCAGCTTGGTGCGTCAGGGGGGCACTGAAGCTTTCTTT. Translated: CASSLVRQGGTEAFF.

The V gene is TRBV7-9, the J gene TRBJ2-7; D is unresolved. Germline V gene lookup returns CDR1 SEHNR and CDR2 FQNEAQ (reference sequence). The CDR3 is 12 residues long. Deletions cut 1 base from V and 3 bases from J, with 4 bases between. The CDR3 DNA reads as TGTGCCAGCAGCTTAGACTTCTACGAGCAGTACTTC. It translates to CASSLDFYEQYF.

This sequence joins TRBV11-3 and TRBJ1-2; unclear D gene. This CDR3 contains 15 residues. Trimming shortened V by 0 bases and J by 2 bases, and 10 bases separated the two germline ends. In germline, CDR1 is SGHNT, CDR2 YENEEA. The CDR3 nucleotides are TGTGCCAGCAGCTTAGATTTAGGGAAGAACTATGGCTACACCTTC. Its protein is CASSLDLGKNYGYTF.